The subject of this entry is one T cell receptor beta chain. From blood CD8+ and CD4+ T cells, the TCR beta chain was sequenced. After extraction with the RNeasy kit, about 0.45 to 1 ug of the RNA was reverse transcribed using random hexamers. By means of immunoSEQ multiplex PCR, TCR beta CDR3 spanning 54 Vbeta and 13 Jbeta underwent amplification. MiXCR, applied by TCRdb to the immunoSEQ multiplex PCR reads, yields one record per CDR3 protein. The table shows 150,000 or so distinct CDR3 sequences, with approximately 96% occurring only once. This entry belongs to a study of CD8 T cells in Susac syndrome. The V segment lost 5 bases and the J segment 7 bases; nucleotides outside the gene matches: 9. CDR1 and CDR2 from the germline V gene are DFQATT and SNEGSKA (reference sequence). This CDR3 region has 14 residues.

Specimen: CD4+ T cells from PBMCs. The gene calls are TRBV20-1 and TRBJ2-1, with 9 bases lining up with TRBD2. This receptor was obtained from a human donor with Susac syndrome. CDR3: CSAPQRGEGNEQFF. The CDR3 DNA follows: TGCAGTGCTCCTCAGCGGGGGGAGGGGAATGAGCAGTTCTTC.